Shown below are 24 T cell receptor beta chains from a single sample sequenced in a study of shared clonotypes between healthy human individuals. Only in-frame clones appear in the TCRdb table, and some are missing; sequencing was by immunoSEQ multiplex PCR. Of around 2,000,000 clones detected, roughly 94% appear once; the ten largest clones hold around 1.1%. It was CD45RO-negative cells, positively selected for CCR7, that made up naive CD8 cells, with terminally differentiated effector memory CD45RA+ cells excluded. Source material: naive CD8+ T cells sorted from blood. The receptor set was obtained from a man aged 18 to 29 in good health.

CDR3 protein: CASSLGWVDSGANVLTF. The CDR3, as DNA: TGCGCCAGCAGCTTGGGTTGGGTTGACTCTGGGGCCAACGTCCTGACTTTC. The rearrangement uses TRBV5-1 and TRBJ2-6; D ambiguous. The germline V and J ends were trimmed by 0 bases and 0 bases, with 10 bases remaining between them. Per the germline V gene, CDR1 is SGHRS and CDR2 is YFSETQ. This CDR3 contains 17 residues.

The chain is built from TRBV19 and TRBJ2-2; no clear D gene. The germline V gene encodes CDR1 LNHDA and CDR2 SQIVND (reference sequence). The CDR3 contains 15 residues. V was pared by 5 bases and J by 3 bases, with 13 bases between. The CDR3 DNA is TGTGCCAGTAGTTCTCCCCAGACCGACACCGGGGAGCTGTTTTTT. It codes for CASSSPQTDTGELFF.

The chain carries TRBV7-6 and TRBJ1-1, with 9 bases fitting TRBD1. V lost 6 bases, J lost 7 bases, and 6 bases stayed unmatched. Germline V lookup: CDR1 SGHVS, CDR2 FNYEAQ. There are 13 residues in the CDR3. CDR3 amino acids: CASSPDRGGEAFF. As DNA, the CDR3 is TGTGCCAGCAGTCCGGACAGGGGAGGTGAAGCTTTCTTT.

The J gene is TRBJ2-1, the V gene TRBV11-2, with 7 bases matching TRBD2. Germline CDR1 and CDR2: SGHAT and FQNNGV. The CDR3 length is 17 residues. V was pared by 0 bases and J by 3 bases, with 8 bases of the junction left unmatched. CDR3 bases: TGTGCCAGCAGCTTAGATATGGGGGAGGGCATCTACAATGAGCAGTTCTTC. It codes for CASSLDMGEGIYNEQFF.

V is TRBV11-3 and J is TRBJ2-5; TRBD2 matches 7 bases. The CDR3 has 14 residues. The V gene end was trimmed by 4 bases and the J gene end by 5 bases; junction bases not matched to a gene: 7. Germline CDR1 SGHNT, CDR2 YENEEA. This CDR3 reads CASSSRAGAETQYF. The CDR3 DNA sequence: TGTGCCAGCAGCTCCCGGGCGGGAGCGGAGACCCAGTACTTC.

CDR3 nucleotide sequence: TGTGCCAGCCGAACAGGGATTGGTGAAGCTTTCTTT. This translates into CASRTGIGEAFF. V gene TRBV19 combines with J gene TRBJ1-1; tentatively, D is TRBD1 (6 bases). From germline, CDR1 is LNHDA and CDR2 SQIVND (reference sequence). V lost 9 bases to trimming and J lost 7 bases, with 15 bases between them. This CDR3 has 12 residues. The complete variable domain, with remaining parts taken from reference TRBV19 and TRBJ1-1, reads DGGITQSPKYLFRKEGQNVTLSCEQNLNHDAMYWYRQDPGQGLRLIYYSQIVNDFQKGDIAEGYSVSREKKESFPLTVTSAQKNPTAFYLCASRTGIGEAFFGQGTRLTVV.

The sample holds one count of this clone. V is TRBV27 and J is TRBJ1-6; 7 nucleotides align to TRBD1. The germline V gene encodes CDR1 MNHEY and CDR2 SMNVEV (reference sequence). Losses at the gene ends were 6 bases for V and 9 bases for J; bases not matched to a gene: 11. This CDR3 is built from 15 residues. This chain's CDR3 is CASRALEGASSPLHF. Written as DNA, the CDR3 is TGTGCCAGCAGGGCTCTCGAGGGGGCTAGTTCACCCCTCCACTTT.

The genes are TRBV9 and TRBJ1-2; D is possibly TRBD1 (6 bases). Germline V lookup: CDR1 SGDLS, CDR2 YYNGEE. The CDR3 loop spans 14 amino acids. With 2 bases removed from V and 8 bases from J, the gap between germline ends came to 16 bases. CDR3 DNA sequence: TGTGCCAGCAGCGTCCGCCTACAGGGTAAAGGCTACACCTTC. Protein: CASSVRLQGKGYTF.

This chain connects TRBV27 to TRBJ1-5; the match to TRBD1 covers 9 bases. V lost 6 bases, J lost 0 bases, and 6 bases stayed unmatched. This CDR3 has 16 residues. The germline CDR1 and CDR2 sequences are MNHEY and SMNVEV (reference sequence). Here the CDR3 DNA reads TGTGCCAGCAGGGGACAGGGATCTCATAGCAATCAGCCCCAGCATTTT. It yields the protein CASRGQGSHSNQPQHF.

This rearrangement joins TRBV5-1 to TRBJ2-3, with D perhaps TRBD2 (7 bases). Trimming removed 2 bases at V and 2 bases at J, with 15 bases between. Germline values: CDR1 SGHRS, CDR2 YFSETQ. This CDR3 is 16 amino acids long. The CDR3 nucleotides are TGCGCCAGCAGCTTCTTAGAGGGGGGGCCCACAGATACGCAGTATTTT. Protein sequence: CASSFLEGGPTDTQYF. The variable domain in full, with the rest retrieved from reference TRBV5-1 and TRBJ2-3, is KAGVTQTPRYLIKTRGQQVTLSCSPISGHRSVSWYQQTPGQGLQFLFEYFSETQRNKGNFPGRFSGRQFSNSRSEMNVSTLELGDSALYLCASSFLEGGPTDTQYFGPGTRLTVL.

This rearrangement joins TRBV4-3 to TRBJ2-1; D may be TRBD2 (6 bases). V was clipped by 0 bases and J by 3 bases, with 15 bases between them. Germline V CDR1 and CDR2: LGHNA, YSLEER. The CDR3 totals 17 residues. The CDR3 DNA reads as TGCGCCAGCAGCCAAGATGACGCGGGAAGTTTCTACAATGAGCAGTTCTTC. Translation gives CASSQDDAGSFYNEQFF.

This chain links TRBV28 with TRBJ2-7, with 10 positions matching TRBD2. The V gene end was trimmed by 4 bases and the J gene end by 3 bases; junction bases not matched to a gene: 6. This CDR3 region has 15 residues. CDR1 is MDHEN, CDR2 SYDVKM, per germline. As DNA, the CDR3 is TGTGCCAGCAGTTGGACCCGGACTAGCGGCTACGAGCAGTACTTC. Its translation: CASSWTRTSGYEQYF.

CDR3 region: CASSYSTGGWTGELFF. Written as DNA, the CDR3 is TGTGCCAGCAGTTACTCAACAGGGGGTTGGACCGGGGAGCTGTTTTTT. This sequence joins TRBV6-6 and TRBJ2-2, with 8 bases lining up with TRBD1. The V and J ends lost 0 bases and 5 bases, in that order; junction bases with no gene match: 5. Germline V gives CDR1 MNHNY, CDR2 SVGAGI (reference sequence). This CDR3 has 16 residues.

The count of this clone is one. This chain joins TRBV7-2 and TRBJ2-7; D gene ambiguous. CDR3 size: 14 residues. The germline CDR1 and CDR2 sequences are SGHTA and FQGNSA. With 0 bases removed from V and 7 bases from J, the gap between germline ends came to 13 bases. Here the CDR3 DNA reads TGTGCCAGCAGCTTAGCTTCTGACGGGTTTGAGCAGTACTTC. This codes for CASSLASDGFEQYF.

The V and J genes are TRBV12-5 and TRBJ1-4; no definite D call. CDR3 length equals 14 residues. Germline V gene sequence: CDR1 LGHNT, CDR2 FRNRAP. With 4 bases removed from V and 4 bases from J, the gap between germline ends came to 10 bases. The CDR3 nucleotides are TGTGCTAGTGGTTCCTCAGATCTTAATGAAAAACTGTTTTTT. It specifies CASGSSDLNEKLFF.

In its sample, this clone was seen once. J is TRBJ2-4 and V is TRBV7-9; D unclear. The germline V gene encodes CDR1 SEHNR and CDR2 FQNEAQ (reference sequence). V was trimmed by 2 bases and J by 9 bases, leaving 8 bases between them. The CDR3 is 12 residues long. CDR3 protein: CASSLSGSIQYF. The CDR3 coding sequence is TGTGCCAGCAGCTTAAGTGGTAGCATTCAGTACTTC.

This sequence joins TRBV27 and TRBJ1-1; perhaps TRBD1 as D (5 bases). Germline V gene sequence: CDR1 MNHEY, CDR2 SMNVEV (reference sequence). V lost 8 bases and J 0 bases, leaving 22 bases between the germline ends. This CDR3 contains 17 residues. This CDR3 is CASSPSEGDGMNTEAFF. DNA for the CDR3: TGTGCCAGCTCCCCCTCAGAAGGGGACGGGATGAACACTGAAGCTTTCTTT.

V usage is TRBV10-3 and J usage is TRBJ2-5; possible D gene TRBD1, 5 bases. The germline V gene encodes CDR1 ENHRY and CDR2 SYGVKD. This CDR3 spans 13 amino acids. Trimming cost V 10 bases and J 5 bases, with 17 bases left between them. The CDR3, as DNA: TGTGCCACCGCCTTTGGGGCGTACGAGACCCAGTACTTC. Translating gives CATAFGAYETQYF.

The chain couples TRBV2 to TRBJ2-7; D gene unclear. Germline values: CDR1 SNHLY, CDR2 FYNNEI. The CDR3 length is 13 residues. Trimming stripped 4 bases from V and 3 bases from J, with 10 bases between. In nucleotides, the CDR3 is TGTGCCAGCAGTGCCGGTAATCACTACGAGCAGTACTTC. As protein: CASSAGNHYEQYF.

V usage is TRBV9 and J usage is TRBJ2-5; D is possibly TRBD2 (5 bases). V was clipped by 0 bases and J by 0 bases, with 9 bases between them. Germline V gene sequence: CDR1 SGDLS, CDR2 YYNGEE. The CDR3 runs 15 residues. The CDR3 region has the DNA TGTGCCAGCAGCGTAGACGGGGAGTACCAAGAGACCCAGTACTTC. Translated: CASSVDGEYQETQYF.

This chain joins TRBV6-5 and TRBJ2-7; 7 positions agree with TRBD1. This CDR3 has 13 residues. Germline V gene lookup returns CDR1 MNHEY and CDR2 SVGAGI. V lost 6 bases, J lost 3 bases, and 5 bases stayed unmatched. In nucleotides, the CDR3 is TGTGCCAGCAGCCACAGGACAGGCTACGAGCAGTACTTC. Encoded protein: CASSHRTGYEQYF.

This chain connects TRBV10-2 to TRBJ1-1; 9 bases fit TRBD1. Germline assignment: CDR1 WSHSY and CDR2 SAAADI. V gave up 0 bases and J gave up 1 base; unmatched junction bases: 6. The CDR3 covers 17 residues. This CDR3 reads CASSESGTGSKNTEAFF. The CDR3 nucleotides are TGCGCCAGCAGTGAGTCCGGGACAGGGAGCAAGAACACTGAAGCTTTCTTT.

The chain carries TRBV6-5 and TRBJ2-3, with D perhaps matching TRBD1 (6 bases). Looked up from germline, CDR1 is MNHEY and CDR2 is SVGAGI. The V gene lost 6 bases and the J gene lost 4 bases, with 17 bases spanning the gap. The CDR3 has 15 amino acids. As DNA, the CDR3 is TGTGCCAGCAGCCCCGACAGGAGTGGGGCAGATACGCAGTATTTT. Translated, it gives CASSPDRSGADTQYF.

The chain links TRBV6-1 to TRBJ2-5; D may be TRBD1 (6 bases). V lost 4 bases, J lost 5 bases, and 17 bases lay in between. Germline assignment: CDR1 MNHNS and CDR2 SASEGT. This CDR3 is built from 15 residues. The CDR3 region has the DNA TGTGCCAGCAGTGGCGGCAGGGGACCCACGGAGACCCAGTACTTC. Translating gives CASSGGRGPTETQYF.